These 14 T cell receptor beta chains were sequenced from one sample in a study of CD8 T cells in Susac syndrome. Reverse transcription of roughly 0.5 to 1 ug RNA was performed with random hexamers. Using its own MiXCR run on the immunoSEQ multiplex PCR reads, TCRdb lists one record per CDR3 protein. Among 100,000 to 150,000 distinct CDR3 sequences listed, 85% to 95% were seen once. Sequenced sample: CD8+ T cells from PBMCs. These receptors came from a human donor with multiple sclerosis.

V is TRBV11-1 and J is TRBJ2-1; TRBD2 aligns across 14 bases. The germline V gene encodes CDR1 SGHAT and CDR2 FQDESV (reference sequence). The CDR3 is 15 residues long. V gave up 4 bases and J gave up 8 bases; unmatched junction bases: 4. CDR3 protein: CASSSGLAGEHEQFF. CDR3 DNA: TGTGCCAGCAGCTCGGGACTAGCGGGGGAACATGAGCAGTTCTTC.

The CDR3 is CATSSIPTGPLAYEQYV. CDR3 nucleotides: TGTGCCACCAGTAGTATCCCTACGGGTCCTCTGGCCTACGAGCAGTACGTC. The chain has TRBV15 and TRBJ2-7, with D hard to call. The CDR3 consists of 17 residues. Trimming removed 6 bases at V and 2 bases at J, with 23 bases between. The germline CDR1 and CDR2 sequences are LNHNV and YYDKDF (reference sequence).

The CDR3, as DNA: TGTGCCAGCAGTTTAGGCGGGGGGATCTCCTACGAGCAGTACTTC. Translation: CASSLGGGISYEQYF. The chain combines TRBV27 with TRBJ2-7; 8 bases align to TRBD2. In germline, CDR1 is MNHEY, CDR2 SMNVEV (reference sequence). This CDR3 spans 15 amino acids. V was pared by 2 bases and J by 0 bases, with 3 bases of the junction left unmatched.

The V call is TRBV9, the J call TRBJ2-1; D is undetermined. Trimming pared 0 bases from V and 2 bases from J, leaving 12 bases between. The germline gives CDR1 SGDLS, CDR2 YYNGEE. The CDR3 is made up of 16 amino acids. The CDR3 loop is CASSVGLQAPYNEQFF. CDR3 bases: TGTGCCAGCAGCGTAGGCTTACAAGCCCCCTACAATGAGCAGTTCTTC.

The chain has TRBV28 and TRBJ2-4; 8 bases align to TRBD1. Germline CDR1 is MDHEN and CDR2 is SYDVKM. Unmatched junction bases numbered 8, after V lost 5 bases and J lost 5 bases. The CDR3 runs to 15 residues. DNA for the CDR3: TGTGCCAGCAGTCGCAGGGGGCGGGAAGAAAACATTCAGTACTTC. Protein product: CASSRRGREENIQYF.

The rearrangement joins TRBV5-6 to TRBJ1-5, with a weak D call TRBD1 (5 bases). Trimming stripped 4 bases from V and 4 bases from J, with 15 bases between. The CDR3 length is 15 residues. Germline V gene data show CDR1 as SGHDT and CDR2 as YYEEEE. The DNA for the CDR3 is TGTGCCAGCAGCCCCGGTGCAGGGAGAAATCAGCCCCAGCATTTT. Its translation: CASSPGAGRNQPQHF.

As concerns this clonotype: The DNA is left out, because the CDR3 cannot be placed on it with certainty; the CDR3 is given as TCRdb lists it. This chain uses TRBV29-1 with TRBJ1-1; TRBD1, as called in the table, went unchecked against the DNA. Germline V CDR1 and CDR2: SQVTM, ANQGSEA. The CDR3 has 13 amino acids, counting both end residues. CDR3 residues: CSVGGGSNTEVFF.

The rearrangement joins TRBV27 to TRBJ1-5; 9 nucleotides match TRBD1. The CDR3 contains 16 residues. The trim removed 6 bases at V and 0 bases at J, leaving 6 bases unmatched. Germline CDR1 is MNHEY and CDR2 is SMNVEV (reference sequence). The CDR3 region has the DNA TGTGCCAGCAGGGACAGGGGCCCCTATAGCAATCAGCCCCAGCATTTT. It translates to CASRDRGPYSNQPQHF.

The V gene is TRBV20-1, the J gene TRBJ1-2, with D hard to call. CDR3 length: 15 residues. V lost 1 base and J 1 base, leaving 13 bases between the germline ends. CDR1 is DFQATT and CDR2 is SNEGSKA in the germline V gene (reference sequence). In DNA form, the CDR3 reads TGCAGTGCTAGAGTAGAGACGGTACTTAACTATGGCTACACCTTC. This gives the protein CSARVETVLNYGYTF.

This sequence joins TRBV28 and TRBJ2-7; 9 bases line up with TRBD1. The CDR3 totals 14 residues. Germline V lookup: CDR1 MDHEN, CDR2 SYDVKM. V was clipped by 3 bases and J by 5 bases; unmatched bases: 5. The CDR3 DNA reads TGTGCCAGCAGTTTGGGGCACAGGGGGCACGAGCAGTACTTC. It codes for CASSLGHRGHEQYF.

The V gene is TRBV9, the J gene TRBJ2-2; D is ambiguous. V was shortened by 4 bases and J by 5 bases, with 9 bases between the two germline ends. CDR3 size: 13 residues. The germline CDR1 and CDR2 sequences are SGDLS and YYNGEE. In nucleotides, the CDR3 is TGTGCCAGCAGCCCCCCGCCTACCGGGGAGCTGTTTTTT. It is translated as CASSPPPTGELFF.

J is TRBJ2-7 and V is TRBV2; D is uncertain. Germline V gene sequence: CDR1 SNHLY, CDR2 FYNNEI. The CDR3 spans 11 residues. The DNA for the CDR3 is TGTCACACGTCACAGAATTACGAGCAGTACGTC. Amino acid sequence: CHTSQNYEQYV.

The chain employs TRBV7-3 and TRBJ2-1; the match to TRBD2 covers 7 bases. CDR3 length equals 15 residues. Trimming took 4 bases from V and 1 from J; bases not matched to a gene: 4. Looked up from germline, CDR1 is SGHTA and CDR2 is FQGTGA. The CDR3 nucleotides are TGTGCCAGCAGCTCCATCGGGGGGTCCTACAATGAGCAGTTCTTC. Its protein is CASSSIGGSYNEQFF. Together with reference TRBV7-3 and TRBJ2-1, the CDR3 gives the full variable domain: GAGVSQTPSNKVTEKGKYVELRCDPISGHTALYWYRQSLGQGPEFLIYFQGTGAADDSGLPNDRFFAVRPEGSVSTLKIQRTERGDSAVYLCASSSIGGSYNEQFFGPGTRLTVL.

The V call is TRBV12-3 or TRBV12-4, the J call TRBJ2-1, with 9 bases matching TRBD2. The CDR3 is made up of 18 amino acids. Trimming removed 3 bases from V and 3 bases from J; junction bases left unmatched: 12. The CDR3 spells CASSFYSLYSGSYNEQFF. The CDR3, as DNA: TGTGCCAGCAGTTTTTACTCCCTATATAGCGGGAGCTACAATGAGCAGTTCTTC.